The clone carrying this T cell receptor beta chain occurred many times. The data were obtained in a study of T cells in Graves' hyperthyroidism and ophthalmopathy. No progression to ophthalmopathy during 18 months of follow-up defined stable disease. Each diagnosis was grounded in clinical symptoms, serum thyroxine and TRAb, thyroid ultrasound, and orbital computed tomography. The CDR3 is 14 amino acids. Trimming shortened V by 3 bases and J by 1 base, and 10 bases separated the two germline ends. The germline V gene has CDR1 LGHDT and CDR2 YNNKEL (reference sequence). RNA transcripts served as the template for amplifying TCR beta CDR3 regions. HTBI primers were used for first-round RT-PCR of the TCR CDR3. TCRdb re-called the multiplex PCR reads with MiXCR, one entry per CDR3 protein. Seen here are around 450,000 distinct CDR3 sequences, 15% to 19% observed once, and the top ten hold 12% to 15%.

The sequencing sample was made of blood. The chain joins TRBV3-1 to TRBJ2-7; D may be TRBD2 (7 bases). The TCR sequence derives from a woman aged 18-29 years with Graves' hyperthyroidism. CDR3 sequence reads: CASSQEGGSYEQYF. In DNA form, the CDR3 reads TGTGCCAGCAGCCAGGAGGGGGGGTCCTACGAGCAGTACTTC.